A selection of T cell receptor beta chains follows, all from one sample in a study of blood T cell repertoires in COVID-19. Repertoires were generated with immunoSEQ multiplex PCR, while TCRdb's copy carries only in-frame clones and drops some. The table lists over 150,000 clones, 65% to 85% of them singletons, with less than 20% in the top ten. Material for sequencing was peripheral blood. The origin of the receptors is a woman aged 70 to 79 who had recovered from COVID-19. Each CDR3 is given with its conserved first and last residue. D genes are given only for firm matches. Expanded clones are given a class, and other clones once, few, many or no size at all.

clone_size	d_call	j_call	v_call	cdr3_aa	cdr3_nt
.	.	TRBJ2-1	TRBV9	CASSVWGESSYNEQFF	TGTGCCAGCAGCGTGTGGGGGGAGAGCTCCTACAATGAGCAGTTCTTC
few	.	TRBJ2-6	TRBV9	CASSGSQVGRTGANVLTF	TGTGCCAGCAGCGGCAGTCAGGTCGGAAGAACTGGGGCCAACGTCCTGACTTTC
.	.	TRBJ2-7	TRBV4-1	CASSQPPIYEQYF	TGCGCCAGCAGCCAACCCCCAATCTACGAGCAGTACTTC
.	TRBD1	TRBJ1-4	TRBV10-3	CAISARQGAGEKLFF	TGTGCCATCAGTGCTAGGCAGGGGGCTGGGGAAAAACTGTTTTTT
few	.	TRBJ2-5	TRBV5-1	CASSLASGETQYF	TGCGCCAGCAGCTTGGCCTCGGGGGAGACCCAGTACTTC
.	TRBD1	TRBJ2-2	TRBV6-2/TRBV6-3	CASSRRDSYTGELFF	TGTGCCAGCAGCCGCCGGGACAGCTACACCGGGGAGCTGTTTTTT
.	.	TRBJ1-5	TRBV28	CASSLSWQNNQPQHF	TGTGCCAGCAGTTTATCCTGGCAGAACAATCAGCCCCAGCATTTT
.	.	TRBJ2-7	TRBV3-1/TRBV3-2	CASSRNPQGKANEQYF	TGTGCCAGCAGCCGAAACCCCCAGGGGAAAGCAAACGAGCAGTACTTC
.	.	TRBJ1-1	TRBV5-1	CASTPGALNTEAFF	TGCGCCAGCACCCCTGGAGCCCTAAACACTGAAGCTTTCTTT
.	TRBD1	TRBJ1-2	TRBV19	CASSAATGVVYGYTF	TGTGCCAGTAGTGCCGCGACAGGGGTCGTCTATGGCTACACCTTC
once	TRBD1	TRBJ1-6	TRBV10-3	CAISVGKDRLKTNSPLHF	TGTGCCATCAGTGTAGGGAAGGACAGGCTTAAAACTAATTCACCCCTCCACTTT
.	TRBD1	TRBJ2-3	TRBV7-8	CASSLGGTGGGTQYF	TGTGCCAGCAGCTTAGGAGGGACAGGGGGGGGTACGCAGTATTTT
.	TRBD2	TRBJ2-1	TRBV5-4	CASSPRDRGLAGVGNEQFF	TGTGCCAGCAGCCCCCGGGACAGGGGACTAGCGGGAGTTGGGAATGAGCAGTTCTTC
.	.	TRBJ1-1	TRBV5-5	CASSLLGGMNTEAFF	TGTGCCAGCAGCTTGTTGGGCGGGATGAACACTGAAGCTTTCTTT
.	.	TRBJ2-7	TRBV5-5	CASSLVSATYEQYF	TGTGCCAGCAGCTTAGTGAGTGCGACCTACGAGCAGTACTTC
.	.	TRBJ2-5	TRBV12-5	CASGPGVGETQYF	TGTGCTAGTGGACCGGGGGTGGGGGAGACCCAGTACTTC
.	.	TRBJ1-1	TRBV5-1	CASRGLGNTEAFF	TGCGCCAGCAGGGGGCTCGGGAACACTGAAGCTTTCTTT
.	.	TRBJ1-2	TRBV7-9	CASSLVGASPGPSNYGYTF	TGTGCCAGCAGCTTAGTGGGGGCTTCCCCGGGTCCCTCTAACTATGGCTACACCTTC
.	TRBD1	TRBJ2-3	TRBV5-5	CASSLGSPAGGRADTQYF	TGTGCCAGCAGCTTGGGGTCACCCGCAGGGGGCAGGGCAGATACGCAGTATTTT
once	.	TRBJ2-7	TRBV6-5	CASSYDGGHNYEQYF	TGTGCCAGCAGTTACGATGGTGGACACAACTACGAGCAGTACTTC
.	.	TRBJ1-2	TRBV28	CASTPGRNYGYTF	TGTGCCAGCACCCCCGGCAGGAACTATGGCTACACCTTC
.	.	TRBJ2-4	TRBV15	CATGGTGDIQYF	TGTGCCACAGGGGGAACTGGGGACATTCAGTACTTC
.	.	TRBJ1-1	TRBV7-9	CASTRLGGYEAFF	TGTGCCAGCACCCGACTGGGGGGTTATGAAGCTTTCTTT
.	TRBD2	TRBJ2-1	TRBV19	CASSSGLAKFF	TGTGCCAGTAGTTCCGGACTAGCGAAGTTCTTC
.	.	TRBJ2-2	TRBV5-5	CASSLGGPGELFF	TGTGCCAGCAGCTTGGGCGGGCCCGGGGAGCTGTTTTTT
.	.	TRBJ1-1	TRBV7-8	CASSLGIRIEAFF	TGTGCCAGCAGCTTAGGCATCAGAATAGAAGCTTTCTTT
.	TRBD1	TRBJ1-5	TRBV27	CASTRGGGGPQHF	TGTGCCAGCACCCGAGGGGGCGGCGGGCCCCAGCATTTT
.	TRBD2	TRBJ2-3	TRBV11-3	CASSGGEGTDTQYF	TGTGCCAGCAGCGGCGGGGAGGGTACAGATACGCAGTATTTT
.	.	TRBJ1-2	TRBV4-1	CASSQQVEAGGYTF	TGCGCCAGCAGCCAACAGGTTGAGGCGGGTGGCTACACCTTC
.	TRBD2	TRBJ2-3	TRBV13	CASSPGGLTQYF	TGTGCCAGCAGCCCGGGAGGGCTTACGCAGTATTTT
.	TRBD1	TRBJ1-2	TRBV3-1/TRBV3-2	CASSLGQGHYGYTF	TGTGCCAGCAGCCTGGGACAGGGGCACTATGGCTACACCTTC
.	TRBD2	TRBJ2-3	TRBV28	CASSSPGGDTQYF	TGTGCCAGCAGTTCCCCCGGGGGGGATACGCAGTATTTT
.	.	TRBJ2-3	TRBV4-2	CASSQVGTLGDTQYF	TGTGCCAGCAGCCAAGTGGGGACTCTCGGGGATACGCAGTATTTT
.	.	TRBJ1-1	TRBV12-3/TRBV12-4	CASSPQVNTEAFF	TGTGCCAGCAGCCCCCAGGTGAACACTGAAGCTTTCTTT
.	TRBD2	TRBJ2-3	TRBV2	CASSERLAGGGSTDTQYF	TGTGCCAGCAGTGAAAGGCTAGCGGGAGGTGGGAGCACAGATACGCAGTATTTT
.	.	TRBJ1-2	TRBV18	CASSPPGGQGFGYGYTF	TGTGCTAGCTCACCCCCCGGGGGGCAGGGGTTCGGCTATGGCTACACCTTC
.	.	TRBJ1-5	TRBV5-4	CASSLGGGGSNQPQHF	TGTGCCAGCAGCTTGGGGGGGGGTGGTAGCAATCAGCCCCAGCATTTT
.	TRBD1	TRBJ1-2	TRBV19	CASSILRGDSYGYTF	TGTGCCAGTAGTATACTTCGAGGGGACAGCTATGGCTACACCTTC
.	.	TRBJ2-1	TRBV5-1	CASSPGDSHNYNEQFF	TGCGCCAGCAGCCCGGGGGACTCCCATAACTACAATGAGCAGTTCTTC
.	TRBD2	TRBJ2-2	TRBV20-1	CSASGLADNTGELFF	TGCAGTGCTAGTGGGCTAGCGGACAACACCGGGGAGCTGTTTTTT
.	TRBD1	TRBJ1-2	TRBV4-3	CASSPGQGAGYGYTF	TGCGCCAGCAGCCCCGGACAGGGGGCTGGCTATGGCTACACCTTC
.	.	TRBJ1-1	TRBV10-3	CAISESGGAEAFF	TGTGCCATCAGTGAGTCGGGCGGGGCTGAAGCTTTCTTT
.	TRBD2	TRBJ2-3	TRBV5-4	CASSFGTTTDTQYF	TGTGCCAGCAGCTTCGGGACTACCACAGATACGCAGTATTTT
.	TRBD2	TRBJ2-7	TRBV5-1	CASSLAVAGGTGEQYF	TGCGCCAGCAGCTTGGCCGTCGCGGGAGGGACTGGCGAGCAGTACTTC
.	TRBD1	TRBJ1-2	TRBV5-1	CASSPTGGIGYTF	TGCGCCAGCAGCCCCACAGGGGGCATTGGCTACACCTTC
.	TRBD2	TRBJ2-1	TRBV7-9	CASSLSAWTGGSYNEQFF	TGTGCCAGCAGCTTATCGGCTTGGACGGGGGGCTCCTACAATGAGCAGTTCTTC
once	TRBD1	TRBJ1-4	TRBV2	CASLTGSGEKLFF	TGTGCCAGCCTGACAGGGTCGGGTGAAAAACTGTTTTTT